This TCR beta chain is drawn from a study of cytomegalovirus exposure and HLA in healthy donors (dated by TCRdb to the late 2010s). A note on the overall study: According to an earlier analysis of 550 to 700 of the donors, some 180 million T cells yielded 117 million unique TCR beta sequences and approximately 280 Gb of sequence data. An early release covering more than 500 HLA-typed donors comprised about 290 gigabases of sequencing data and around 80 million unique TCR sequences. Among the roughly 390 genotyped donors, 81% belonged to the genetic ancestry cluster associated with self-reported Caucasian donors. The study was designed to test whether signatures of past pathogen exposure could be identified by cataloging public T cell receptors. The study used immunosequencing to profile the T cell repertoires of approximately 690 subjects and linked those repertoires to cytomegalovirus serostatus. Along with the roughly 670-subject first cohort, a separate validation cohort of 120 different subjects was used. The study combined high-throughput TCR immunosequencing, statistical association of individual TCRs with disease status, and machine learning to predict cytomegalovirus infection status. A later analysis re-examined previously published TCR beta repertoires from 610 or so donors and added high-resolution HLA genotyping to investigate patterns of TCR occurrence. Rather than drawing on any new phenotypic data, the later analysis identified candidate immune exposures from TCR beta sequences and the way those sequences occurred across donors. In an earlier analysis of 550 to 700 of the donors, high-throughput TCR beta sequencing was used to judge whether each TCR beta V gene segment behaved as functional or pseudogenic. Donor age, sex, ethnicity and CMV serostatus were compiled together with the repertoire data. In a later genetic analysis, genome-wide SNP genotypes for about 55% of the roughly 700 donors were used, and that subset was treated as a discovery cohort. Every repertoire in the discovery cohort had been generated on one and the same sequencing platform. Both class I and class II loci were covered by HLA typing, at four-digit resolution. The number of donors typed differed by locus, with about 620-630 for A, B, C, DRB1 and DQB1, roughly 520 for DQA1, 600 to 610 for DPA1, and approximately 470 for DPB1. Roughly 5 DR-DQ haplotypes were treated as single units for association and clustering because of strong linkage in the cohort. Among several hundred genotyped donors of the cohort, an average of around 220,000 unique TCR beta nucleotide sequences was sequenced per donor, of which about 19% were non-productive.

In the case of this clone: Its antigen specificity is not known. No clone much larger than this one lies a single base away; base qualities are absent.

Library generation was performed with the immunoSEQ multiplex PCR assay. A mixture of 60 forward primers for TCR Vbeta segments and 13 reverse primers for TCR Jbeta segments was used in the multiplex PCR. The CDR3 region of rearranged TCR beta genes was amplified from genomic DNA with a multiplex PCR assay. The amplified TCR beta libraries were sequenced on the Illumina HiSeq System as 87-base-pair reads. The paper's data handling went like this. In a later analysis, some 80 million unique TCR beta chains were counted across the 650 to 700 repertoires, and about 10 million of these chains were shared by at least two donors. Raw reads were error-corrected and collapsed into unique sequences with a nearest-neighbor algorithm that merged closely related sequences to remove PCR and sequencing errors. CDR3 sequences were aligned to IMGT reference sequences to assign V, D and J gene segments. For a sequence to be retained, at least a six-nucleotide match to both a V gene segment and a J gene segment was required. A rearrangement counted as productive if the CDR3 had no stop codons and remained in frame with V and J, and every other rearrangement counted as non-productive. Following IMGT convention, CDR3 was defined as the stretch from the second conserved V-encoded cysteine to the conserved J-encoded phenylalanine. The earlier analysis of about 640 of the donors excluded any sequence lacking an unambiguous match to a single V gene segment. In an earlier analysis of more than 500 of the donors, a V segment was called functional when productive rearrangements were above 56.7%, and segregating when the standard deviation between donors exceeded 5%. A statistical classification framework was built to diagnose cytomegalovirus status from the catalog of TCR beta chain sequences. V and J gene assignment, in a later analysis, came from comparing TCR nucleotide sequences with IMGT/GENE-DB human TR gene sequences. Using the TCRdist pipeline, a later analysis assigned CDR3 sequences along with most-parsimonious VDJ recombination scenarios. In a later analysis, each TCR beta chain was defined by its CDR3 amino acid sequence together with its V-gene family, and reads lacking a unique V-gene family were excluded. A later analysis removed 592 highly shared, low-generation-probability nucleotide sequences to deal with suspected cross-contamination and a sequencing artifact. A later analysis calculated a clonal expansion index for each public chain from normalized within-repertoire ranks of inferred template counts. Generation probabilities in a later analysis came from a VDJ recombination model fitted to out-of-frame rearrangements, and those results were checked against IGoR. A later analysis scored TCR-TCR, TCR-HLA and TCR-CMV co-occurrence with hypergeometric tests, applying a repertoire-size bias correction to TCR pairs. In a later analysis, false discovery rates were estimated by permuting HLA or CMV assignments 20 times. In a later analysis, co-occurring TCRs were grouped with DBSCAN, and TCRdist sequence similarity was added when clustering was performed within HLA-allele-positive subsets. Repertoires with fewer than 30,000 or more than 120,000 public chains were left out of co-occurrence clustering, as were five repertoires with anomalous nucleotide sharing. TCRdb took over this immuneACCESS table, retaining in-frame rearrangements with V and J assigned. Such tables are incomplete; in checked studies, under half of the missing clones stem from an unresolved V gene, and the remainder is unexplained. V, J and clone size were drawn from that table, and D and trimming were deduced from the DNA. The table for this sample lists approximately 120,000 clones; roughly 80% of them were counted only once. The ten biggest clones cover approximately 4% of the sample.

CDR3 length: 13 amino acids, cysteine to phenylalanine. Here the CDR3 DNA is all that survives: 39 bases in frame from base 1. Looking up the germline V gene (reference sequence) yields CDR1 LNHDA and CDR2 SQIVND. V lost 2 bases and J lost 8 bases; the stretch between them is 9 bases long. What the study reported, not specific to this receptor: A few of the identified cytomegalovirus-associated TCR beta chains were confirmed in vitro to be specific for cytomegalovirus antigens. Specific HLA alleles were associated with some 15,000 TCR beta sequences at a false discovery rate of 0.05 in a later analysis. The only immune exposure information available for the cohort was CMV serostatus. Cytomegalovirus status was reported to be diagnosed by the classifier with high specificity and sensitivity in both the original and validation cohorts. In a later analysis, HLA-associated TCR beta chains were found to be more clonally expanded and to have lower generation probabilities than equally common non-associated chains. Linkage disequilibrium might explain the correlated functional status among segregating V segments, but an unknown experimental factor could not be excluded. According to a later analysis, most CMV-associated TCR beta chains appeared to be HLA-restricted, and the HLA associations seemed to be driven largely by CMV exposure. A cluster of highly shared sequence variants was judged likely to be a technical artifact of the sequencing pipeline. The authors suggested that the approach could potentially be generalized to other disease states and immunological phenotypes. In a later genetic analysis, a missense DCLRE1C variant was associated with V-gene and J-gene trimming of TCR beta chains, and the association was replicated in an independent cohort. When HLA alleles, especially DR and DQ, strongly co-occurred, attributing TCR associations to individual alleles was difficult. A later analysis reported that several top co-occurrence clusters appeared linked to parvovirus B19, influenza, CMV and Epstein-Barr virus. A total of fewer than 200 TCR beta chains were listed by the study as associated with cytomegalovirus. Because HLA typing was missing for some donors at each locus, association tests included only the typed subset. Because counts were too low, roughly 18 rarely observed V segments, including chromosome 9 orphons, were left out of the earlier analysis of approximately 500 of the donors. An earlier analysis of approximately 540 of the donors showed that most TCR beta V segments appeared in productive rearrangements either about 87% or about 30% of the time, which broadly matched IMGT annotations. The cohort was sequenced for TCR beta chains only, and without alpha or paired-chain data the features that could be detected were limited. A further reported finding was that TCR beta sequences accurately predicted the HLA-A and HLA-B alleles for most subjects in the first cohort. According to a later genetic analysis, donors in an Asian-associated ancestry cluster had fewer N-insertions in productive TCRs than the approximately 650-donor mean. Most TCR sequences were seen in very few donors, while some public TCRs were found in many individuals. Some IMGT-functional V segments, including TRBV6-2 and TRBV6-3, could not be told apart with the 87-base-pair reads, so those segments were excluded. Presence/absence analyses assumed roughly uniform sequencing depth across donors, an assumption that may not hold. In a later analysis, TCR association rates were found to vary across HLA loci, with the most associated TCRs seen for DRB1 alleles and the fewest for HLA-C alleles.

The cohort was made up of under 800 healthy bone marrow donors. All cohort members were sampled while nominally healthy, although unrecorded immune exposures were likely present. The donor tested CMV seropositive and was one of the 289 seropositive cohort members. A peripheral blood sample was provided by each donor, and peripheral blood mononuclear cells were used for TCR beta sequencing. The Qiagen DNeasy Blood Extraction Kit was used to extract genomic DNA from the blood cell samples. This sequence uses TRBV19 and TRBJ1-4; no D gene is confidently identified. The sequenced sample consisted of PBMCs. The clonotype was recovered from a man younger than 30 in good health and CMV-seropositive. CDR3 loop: CASSILGEEKLFF. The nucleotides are TGTGCCAGTAGTATACTCGGGGAAGAAAAACTGTTTTTT.